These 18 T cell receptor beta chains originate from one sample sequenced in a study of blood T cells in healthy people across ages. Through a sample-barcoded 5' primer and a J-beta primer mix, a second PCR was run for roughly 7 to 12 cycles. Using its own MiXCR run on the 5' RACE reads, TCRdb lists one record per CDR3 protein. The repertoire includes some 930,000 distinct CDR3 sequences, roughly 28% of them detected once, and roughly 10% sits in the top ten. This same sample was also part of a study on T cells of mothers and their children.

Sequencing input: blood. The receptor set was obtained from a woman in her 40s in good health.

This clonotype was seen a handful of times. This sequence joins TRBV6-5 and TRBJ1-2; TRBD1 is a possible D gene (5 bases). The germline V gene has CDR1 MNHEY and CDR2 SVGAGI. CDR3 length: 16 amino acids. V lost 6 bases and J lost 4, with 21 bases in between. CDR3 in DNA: TGTGCCAGCAGCACAGCACTGACAGTCCCACTCTATGGCTACACCTTC. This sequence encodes CASSTALTVPLYGYTF.

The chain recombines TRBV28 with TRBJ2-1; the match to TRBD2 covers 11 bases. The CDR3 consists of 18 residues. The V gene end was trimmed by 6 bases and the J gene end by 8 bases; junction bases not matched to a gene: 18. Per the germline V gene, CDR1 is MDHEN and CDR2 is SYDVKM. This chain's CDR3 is CASRVGLAGGPLRDEQFF. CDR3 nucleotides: TGTGCCAGCAGGGTGGGGCTAGCGGGAGGTCCCCTCAGGGATGAGCAGTTCTTC.

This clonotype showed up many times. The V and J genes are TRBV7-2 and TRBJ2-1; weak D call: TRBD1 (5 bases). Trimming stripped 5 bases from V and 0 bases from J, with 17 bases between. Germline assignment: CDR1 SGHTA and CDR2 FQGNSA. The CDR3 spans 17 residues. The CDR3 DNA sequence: TGTGCCAGCAGCACCCGAGACAGTCTCATCTCCTACAATGAGCAGTTCTTC. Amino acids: CASSTRDSLISYNEQFF.

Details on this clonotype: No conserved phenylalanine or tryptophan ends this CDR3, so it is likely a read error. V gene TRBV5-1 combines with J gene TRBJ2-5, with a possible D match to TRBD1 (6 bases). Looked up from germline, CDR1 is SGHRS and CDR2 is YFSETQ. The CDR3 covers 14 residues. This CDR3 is CANSLGRGRETQYC. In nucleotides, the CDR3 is TGCGCCAACAGCTTGGGCAGGGGTCGGGAGACCCAGTACTGC.

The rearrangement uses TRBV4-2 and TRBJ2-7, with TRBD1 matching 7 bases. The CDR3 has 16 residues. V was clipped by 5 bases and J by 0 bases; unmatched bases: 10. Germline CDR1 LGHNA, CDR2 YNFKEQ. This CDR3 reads CASSNSRDRRSYEQYF. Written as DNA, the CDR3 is TGTGCCAGCAGCAATTCCCGGGACAGACGCTCCTACGAGCAGTACTTC.

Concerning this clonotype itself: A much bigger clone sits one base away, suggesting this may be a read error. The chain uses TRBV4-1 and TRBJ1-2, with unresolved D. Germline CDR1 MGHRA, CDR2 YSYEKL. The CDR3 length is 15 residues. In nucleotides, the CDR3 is TGCGTCAGCAGCCAAGGCGCGTCCGATCTTTATGGCTACACCTTC. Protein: CVSSQGASDLYGYTF.

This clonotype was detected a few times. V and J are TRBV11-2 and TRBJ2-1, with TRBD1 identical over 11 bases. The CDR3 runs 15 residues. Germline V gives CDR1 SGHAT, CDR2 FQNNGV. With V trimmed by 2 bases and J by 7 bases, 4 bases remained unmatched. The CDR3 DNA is TGTGCCAGCAGCTTACAGGGACAGGGGGTGAATGAGCAGTTCTTC. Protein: CASSLQGQGVNEQFF.

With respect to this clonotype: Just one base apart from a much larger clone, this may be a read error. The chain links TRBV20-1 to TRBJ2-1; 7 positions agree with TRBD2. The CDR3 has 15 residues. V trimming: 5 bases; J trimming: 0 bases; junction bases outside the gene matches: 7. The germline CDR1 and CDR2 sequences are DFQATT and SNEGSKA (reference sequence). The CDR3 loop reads CSALAGESSYNEQFF. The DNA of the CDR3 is TGCAGTGCTTTGGCGGGAGAGAGCTCCTACAATGAGCAGTTCTTC.

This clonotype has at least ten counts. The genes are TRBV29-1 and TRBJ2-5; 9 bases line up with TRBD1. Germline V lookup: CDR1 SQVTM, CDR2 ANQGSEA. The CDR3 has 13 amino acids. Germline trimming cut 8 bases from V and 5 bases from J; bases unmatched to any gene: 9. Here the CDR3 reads CSFRGQGGETQYF. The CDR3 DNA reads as TGCAGCTTCCGGGGACAGGGAGGGGAGACCCAGTACTTC. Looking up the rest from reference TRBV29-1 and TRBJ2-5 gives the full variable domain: SAVISQKPSRDICQRGTSLTIQCQVDSQVTMMFWYRQQPGQSLTLIATANQGSEATYESGFVIDKFPISRPNLTFSTLTVSNMSPEDSSIYLCSFRGQGGETQYFGPGTRLLVL.

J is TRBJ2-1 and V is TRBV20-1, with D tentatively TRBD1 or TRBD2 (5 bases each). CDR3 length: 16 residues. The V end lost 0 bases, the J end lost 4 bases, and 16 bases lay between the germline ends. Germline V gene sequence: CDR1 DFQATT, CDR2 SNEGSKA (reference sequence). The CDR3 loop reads CSARDRTGRPYNEQFF. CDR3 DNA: TGCAGTGCTAGAGACCGGACGGGACGCCCATACAATGAGCAGTTCTTC.

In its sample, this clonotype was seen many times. In DNA, the CDR3 is TGCAGCGTTGGGGTTAGTGGAGATACGCAGTATTTT. Its translation: CSVGVSGDTQYF. The V call is TRBV29-1, the J call TRBJ2-3; D gene ambiguous. Germline CDR1 SQVTM, CDR2 ANQGSEA. The CDR3 has 12 residues. Deletions cut 4 bases from V and 5 bases from J, with 10 bases between.

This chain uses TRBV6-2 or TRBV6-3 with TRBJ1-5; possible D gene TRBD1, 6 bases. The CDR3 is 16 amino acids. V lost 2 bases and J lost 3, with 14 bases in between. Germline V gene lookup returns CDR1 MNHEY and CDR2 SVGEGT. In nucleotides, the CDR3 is TGTGCCAGCAGTTACGAGGGGGGCCTTATCAATCAGCCCCAGCATTTT. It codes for CASSYEGGLINQPQHF.

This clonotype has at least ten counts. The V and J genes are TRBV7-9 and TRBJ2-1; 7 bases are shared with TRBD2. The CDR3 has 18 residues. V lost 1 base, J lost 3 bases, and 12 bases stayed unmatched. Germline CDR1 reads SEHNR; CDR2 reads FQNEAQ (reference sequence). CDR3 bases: TGTGCCAGCAGCTTAGGGGGAACTGCTAGCGGACGCTACAATGAGCAGTTCTTC. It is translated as CASSLGGTASGRYNEQFF.

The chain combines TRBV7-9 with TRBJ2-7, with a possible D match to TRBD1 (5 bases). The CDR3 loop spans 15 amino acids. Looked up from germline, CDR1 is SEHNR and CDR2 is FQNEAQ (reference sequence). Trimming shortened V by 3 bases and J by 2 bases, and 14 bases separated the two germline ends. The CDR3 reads CASSFRQGSTYEQYF. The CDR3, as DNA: TGTGCCAGCAGCTTTAGGCAGGGAAGCACCTACGAGCAGTACTTC. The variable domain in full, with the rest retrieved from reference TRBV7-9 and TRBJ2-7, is DTGVSQNPRHKITKRGQNVTFRCDPISEHNRLYWYRQTLGQGPEFLTYFQNEAQLEKSRLLSDRFSAERPKGSFSTLEIQRTEQGDSAMYLCASSFRQGSTYEQYFGPGTRLTVT.

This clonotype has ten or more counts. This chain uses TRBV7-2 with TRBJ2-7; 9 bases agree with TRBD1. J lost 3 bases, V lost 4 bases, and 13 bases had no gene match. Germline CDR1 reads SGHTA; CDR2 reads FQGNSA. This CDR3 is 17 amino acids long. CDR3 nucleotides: TGTGCCAGCAGCTCCGCTCTCACCGGGACAGGGAACTACGAGCAGTACTTC. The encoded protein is CASSSALTGTGNYEQYF.

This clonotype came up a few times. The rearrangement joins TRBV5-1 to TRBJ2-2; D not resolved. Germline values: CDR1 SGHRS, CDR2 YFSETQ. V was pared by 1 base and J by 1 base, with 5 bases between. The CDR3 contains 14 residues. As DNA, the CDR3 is TGCGCCAGCAGCTTGTTAGAGAACACCGGGGAGCTGTTTTTT. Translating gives CASSLLENTGELFF.

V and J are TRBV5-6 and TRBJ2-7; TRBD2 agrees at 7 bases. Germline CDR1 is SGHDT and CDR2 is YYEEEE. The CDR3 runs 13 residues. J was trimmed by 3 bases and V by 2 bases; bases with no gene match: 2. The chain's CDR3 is CASSFGTIYEQYF. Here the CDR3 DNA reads TGTGCCAGCAGCTTTGGGACTATCTACGAGCAGTACTTC.

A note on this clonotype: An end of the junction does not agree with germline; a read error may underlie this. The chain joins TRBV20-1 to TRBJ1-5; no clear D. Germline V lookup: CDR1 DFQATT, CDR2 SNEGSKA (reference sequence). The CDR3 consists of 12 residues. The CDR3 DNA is TGCAGGGCTAGAATGAGATATCAGCCCCAGCATTTT. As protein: CRARMRYQPQHF.